This entry lists 21 T cell receptor beta chains sequenced from one sample in a study of T cell changes during pregnancy in multiple sclerosis. Data came from immunoSEQ multiplex PCR; TCRdb stores just in-frame clones and leaves some out. This table holds 65,000 to 90,000 clones, roughly nine tenths found once. The material was PBMCs, obtained in the first trimester of pregnancy. Receptor source: a female donor in good health, serving as a control in a pregnancy study. Some clones in this sample may be carry-over from other donors' samples.

J is TRBJ2-7 and V is TRBV27; a possible D gene is TRBD2 (6 bases). The CDR3 has 13 residues. Germline lookup yields CDR1 MNHEY and CDR2 SMNVEV (reference sequence). The germline V and J ends were trimmed by 5 bases and 1 base, with 9 bases remaining between them. CDR3 loop: CASSSSGSYEQYF. The DNA of the CDR3 is TGTGCCAGCAGTAGTAGCGGATCCTACGAGCAGTACTTC.

The chain joins TRBV5-4 to TRBJ1-1; D is possibly TRBD1 (6 bases). The CDR3 is 18 amino acids. V lost 3 bases, J lost 0 bases, and 21 bases lay in between. Germline assignment: CDR1 SGHNT and CDR2 YYREEE (reference sequence). CDR3 sequence: CASSSSYGGLGMNTEAFF. Written as DNA, the CDR3 is TGTGCCAGCAGCTCGTCGTACGGGGGGCTGGGGATGAACACTGAAGCTTTCTTT.

V is TRBV28 and J is TRBJ1-1; 7 bases match TRBD1. Germline CDR1 MDHEN, CDR2 SYDVKM. CDR3 length: 16 amino acids. V shed 7 bases and J 3 bases; nucleotides not matched to a gene: 14. The CDR3 loop is CASTWSGQGEYTEAFF. The CDR3 DNA reads TGTGCCAGCACCTGGTCGGGGCAGGGGGAATACACTGAAGCTTTCTTT.

V is TRBV7-2 and J is TRBJ2-1, with 12 bases that match TRBD2. This CDR3 region has 16 residues. The ends lost 5 bases at V and 8 bases at J; junction bases unmatched: 10. CDR1 and CDR2 from the germline V gene are SGHTA and FQGNSA. The CDR3 DNA reads TGTGCCAGCAGCCCACTAGCGGGAGGTTATTTCTATGAGCAGTTCTTC. Its translation: CASSPLAGGYFYEQFF.

This chain joins TRBV21-1 and TRBJ2-1; the tabulated D call, TRBD1, remains unverified against the DNA. TRBV21-1 is a listed pseudogene. The CDR3 spans 18 residues. CDR3 bases: TGTGCCAGCAGCAAAACGGGGTTAGCACACAGGGAGAACAATGAGCAGTTCTTC. Protein: CASSKTGLAHRENNEQFF.

The chain is built from TRBV4-1 and TRBJ1-5; no clear D. CDR1 and CDR2 from the germline V gene are MGHRA and YSYEKL. CDR3 length equals 15 residues. V lost 3 bases and J lost 6, with 15 bases in between. DNA for the CDR3: TGCGCCAGCAGCCATCCGAACAGAACCGGTCAGCCCCAGCATTTT. Amino acids: CASSHPNRTGQPQHF.

V gene TRBV7-2 combines with J gene TRBJ2-1, with D possibly TRBD1 on 5 matching bases. This CDR3 contains 15 residues. The germline V gene has CDR1 SGHTA and CDR2 FQGNSA. V was trimmed by 0 bases and J by 6 bases, leaving 12 bases between them. Here the CDR3 reads CASSLARQLLNEQFF. CDR3 nucleotide sequence: TGTGCCAGCAGCTTAGCAAGACAGTTGCTCAATGAGCAGTTCTTC.

The V call is TRBV15, the J call TRBJ1-6, with a possible D match to TRBD1 (6 bases). V shed 2 bases and J shed 9 bases, with 14 bases lying between them. The CDR3 is 15 amino acids. Germline lookup yields CDR1 LNHNV and CDR2 YYDKDF (reference sequence). The CDR3 loop is CATSRSQGRGSPLHF. For the CDR3, the DNA is TGTGCCACCAGCAGATCACAGGGAAGGGGTTCACCCCTCCACTTT.

The CDR3, as DNA: TGTGCCAGCAGCTTAGATGGTGCAGTGAACACTGAAGCTTTCTTT. Amino acids: CASSLDGAVNTEAFF. V usage is TRBV11-2 and J usage is TRBJ1-1; no reliable D call. V gave up 0 bases and J gave up 0 bases, with 8 bases separating them. The germline gives CDR1 SGHAT, CDR2 FQNNGV. CDR3 length: 15 residues.

This clone was counted only a few times. The V and J genes are TRBV28 and TRBJ1-6, with D tentatively TRBD1 (5 bases). Germline CDR1 MDHEN, CDR2 SYDVKM. The CDR3 contains 13 residues. V dropped 8 bases and J dropped 9 bases, with 14 bases sitting between them. The CDR3 loop is CASDSVISSPLHF. The CDR3 DNA is TGTGCCAGCGACAGTGTGATTAGTTCACCCCTCCACTTT.

The CDR3 nucleotides are TGTGCCAGCAGCTCTACTAGGGATGGCTACACCTTC. Translating gives CASSSTRDGYTF. The chain links TRBV11-3 to TRBJ1-2; D call uncertain. CDR1 is SGHNT, CDR2 YENEEA, per germline. The CDR3 sequence is 12 residues long. V was shortened by 4 bases and J by 6 bases, with 9 bases between the two germline ends. Using reference TRBV11-3 and TRBJ1-2 for the parts outside the CDR3, the full variable domain is EAGVVQSPRYKIIEKKQPVAFWCNPISGHNTLYWYLQNLGQGPELLIRYENEEAVDDSQLPKDRFSAERLKGVDSTLKIQPAELGDSAVYLCASSSTRDGYTFGSGTRLTVV.

Here the CDR3 DNA reads TGTGCCGGCTCGTATGCAGAGAACACCGGGGAGCTGTTTTTT. Its protein is CAGSYAENTGELFF. This sequence joins TRBV2 and TRBJ2-2; D gene unclear. V lost 11 bases, J lost 1 base, and 14 bases lay in between. CDR1 SNHLY and CDR2 FYNNEI come from the germline V gene. The CDR3 consists of 14 residues.

This sequence joins TRBV7-9 and TRBJ1-1, with D perhaps TRBD1 (5 bases). Germline CDR1 SEHNR, CDR2 FQNEAQ (reference sequence). The CDR3 is made up of 15 amino acids. V was clipped by 1 base and J by 1 base, with 10 bases between them. The chain's CDR3 is CASSLVSGKNTEAFF. In DNA form, the CDR3 reads TGTGCCAGCAGCTTAGTTTCAGGGAAGAACACTGAAGCTTTCTTT. The full variable domain, completed using reference TRBV7-9 and TRBJ1-1, is DTGVSQNPRHKITKRGQNVTFRCDPISEHNRLYWYRQTLGQGPEFLTYFQNEAQLEKSRLLSDRFSAERPKGSFSTLEIQRTEQGDSAMYLCASSLVSGKNTEAFFGQGTRLTVV.

This clone turned up a few times. V is TRBV11-2 and J is TRBJ1-1; no definite D call. V was pared by 1 base and J by 0 bases, with 12 bases between. Germline CDR1 reads SGHAT; CDR2 reads FQNNGV. This CDR3 is built from 16 residues. The CDR3 DNA follows: TGTGCCAGCAGCTTAGGGCCCAGTACCATGAACACTGAAGCTTTCTTT. Translating it yields CASSLGPSTMNTEAFF.

This chain links TRBV4-1 with TRBJ1-3, with D hard to call. CDR1 and CDR2 (germline): MGHRA, YSYEKL. V lost 2 bases to trimming and J lost 3 bases, with 8 bases between them. The length of the CDR3 is 14 residues. Here the CDR3 reads CASSQRRIGNTIYF. The DNA for the CDR3 is TGCGCCAGCAGCCAACGGCGGATTGGAAACACCATATATTTT.

The chain carries TRBV2 and TRBJ1-2; TRBD1 agrees at 11 bases. Germline assignment: CDR1 SNHLY and CDR2 FYNNEI. J gave up 4 bases and V 4 bases, and 5 bases lay outside the gene matches. CDR3 length equals 15 residues. In DNA, the CDR3 is TGTGCCAGCAGTGCCGGGACAGGGGGGACCTATGGCTACACCTTC. It is translated as CASSAGTGGTYGYTF.

The V gene is TRBV27, the J gene TRBJ1-2; no clear D. Germline values: CDR1 MNHEY, CDR2 SMNVEV (reference sequence). The V end lost 2 bases, the J end lost 2 bases, and 12 bases lay between the germline ends. The CDR3 sequence is 15 residues long. The CDR3 nucleotides read TGTGCCAGCAGTTTAGGTTGGGCGACGAACTATGGCTACACCTTC. Protein product: CASSLGWATNYGYTF.

The gene calls are TRBV7-9 and TRBJ2-3; 7 bases are a match to TRBD1. The CDR3 is 15 residues long. Germline CDR1 and CDR2: SEHNR and FQNEAQ (reference sequence). J lost 4 bases, V lost 1 base, and 5 bases had no gene match. The CDR3 region is CASSLGRGNADTQYF. For the CDR3, the DNA is TGTGCCAGCAGCTTAGGCAGGGGGAATGCAGATACGCAGTATTTT.

CDR3 DNA: TGTGCCAGCAGTGAAGCGTTCCAGGGGAGCACAGATACGCAGTATTTT. As protein: CASSEAFQGSTDTQYF. The rearrangement joins TRBV6-1 to TRBJ2-3, with a weak D call TRBD1 (6 bases). Per germline, CDR1 MNHNS and CDR2 SASEGT. The germline V and J ends were trimmed by 0 bases and 0 bases, with 10 bases remaining between them. This CDR3 has 16 amino acids.

The chain combines TRBV7-6 with TRBJ2-2; D unresolved. The germline CDR1 and CDR2 sequences are SGHVS and FNYEAQ. V was pared by 4 bases and J by 5 bases, with 5 bases between. This CDR3 is 12 amino acids long. The CDR3 spells CASSSQTGELFF. The CDR3 DNA follows: TGTGCCAGCAGCTCCCAGACCGGGGAGCTGTTTTTT.

The chain has TRBV28 and TRBJ1-2; TRBD1 agrees at 9 bases. J was trimmed by 7 bases and V by 6 bases; bases with no gene match: 6. The length of the CDR3 is 13 residues. Germline-derived CDR1 and CDR2 are MDHEN and SYDVKM. The CDR3 bases are TGTGCCAGCAGCCAAACAGGGGGCGCTGGCTACACCTTC. Translated: CASSQTGGAGYTF.